The 21 T cell receptor beta chains below all came from one sample that was sequenced in a study of blood T cells in healthy people across ages. A sample-barcoded 5' primer and a J-beta primer mix were used in a second PCR of roughly 7 to 11 cycles. In TCRdb, the 5' RACE reads were re-called with MiXCR into one record per CDR3 protein. The data show some 920,000 distinct CDR3 sequences, just over 50% seen once. The sequenced material came from blood. The receptor set was obtained from a woman aged 55 to 70 in good health.

This clonotype occurred many times. V is TRBV7-9 and J is TRBJ2-4; D gene ambiguous. This CDR3 spans 15 amino acids. V was clipped by 1 base and J by 0 bases, with 7 bases between them. The germline V gene has CDR1 SEHNR and CDR2 FQNEAQ (reference sequence). CDR3 coding DNA: TGTGCCAGCAGCTTAGTGGGTCTAGCCAAAAACATTCAGTACTTC. It yields the protein CASSLVGLAKNIQYF.

This rearrangement joins TRBV28 to TRBJ1-6; 7 bases align to TRBD1. This CDR3 contains 12 residues. V lost 10 bases and J lost 7; bases outside the gene matches: 4. Germline V gene data show CDR1 as MDHEN and CDR2 as SYDVKM. CDR3 sequence (DNA): TGTGCCACGGAGACAGGGAATTCACCCCTCCACTTT. Translation: CATETGNSPLHF.

A few counts support this clonotype. The chain recombines TRBV3-1 with TRBJ2-5; 8 bases fit TRBD2. The J call is in doubt because the DNA end fits TRBJ2-7 better. The CDR3 is 17 residues long. CDR1 and CDR2 (germline): LGHDT, YNNKEL (reference sequence). This CDR3 reads CASHHSGTGTRVTEQYF. CDR3 coding DNA: TGTGCCAGCCATCATTCCGGAACCGGGACTAGGGTAACCGAGCAGTACTTC.

The chain joins TRBV24-1 to TRBJ2-2; TRBD1 is a possible D gene (5 bases). Germline loops: CDR1 KGHDR, CDR2 SFDVKD. The CDR3 spans 15 residues. V was clipped by 7 bases and J by 7 bases, with 18 bases between them. CDR3: CATRRGSPYSGELFF. CDR3 DNA sequence: TGTGCCACCAGAAGGGGTAGCCCTTACAGCGGGGAGCTGTTTTTT.

The chain joins TRBV21-1 to TRBJ2-2; the table assigns TRBD2, which was not confirmed against the DNA. TRBV21-1 constitutes a pseudogene. CDR3 length equals 18 residues. The CDR3 bases are TGTGCCAGCAGCCAACGAGACGGGAGACACGCGAACACCGGAGAGCTGTTTTTT. Its translation is CASSQRDGRHANTGELFF.

The CDR3 coding sequence is TGTGCCAGCAGCTTCCAGGGACTAGCGGGAGTAGGGTACTTC. As protein: CASSFQGLAGVGYF. The chain is built from TRBV12-1 and TRBJ2-7; the listed D gene, TRBD2, was not tested against the DNA. TRBV12-1 is termed a pseudogene. The CDR3 sequence is 14 residues long.

This CDR3 is CASRSPGVSNTGELFF. The CDR3 DNA sequence: TGTGCCAGCAGGTCACCAGGGGTGAGCAACACCGGGGAGCTGTTTTTT. The chain has TRBV7-3 and TRBJ2-2, with D possibly being TRBD1 (6 bases). V was pared by 6 bases and J by 2 bases, with 16 bases between. The germline V gene has CDR1 SGHTA and CDR2 FQGTGA. CDR3 length: 16 residues. The entire variable domain, with the rest obtained from reference TRBV7-3 and TRBJ2-2, is as follows: GAGVSQTPSNKVTEKGKYVELRCDPISGHTALYWYRQSLGQGPEFLIYFQGTGAADDSGLPNDRFFAVRPEGSVSTLKIQRTERGDSAVYLCASRSPGVSNTGELFFGEGSRLTVL.

This chain connects TRBV4-1 to TRBJ1-1, with unresolved D. Trimming removed 0 bases from V and 5 bases from J, with 13 bases in between. Germline V CDR1 and CDR2: MGHRA, YSYEKL. The CDR3 covers 15 residues. The CDR3 region has the DNA TGCGCCAGCAGCCAAGATTTCGGGGTGTGGACTGAAGCTTTCTTT. Translated, it gives CASSQDFGVWTEAFF.

The chain employs TRBV13 and TRBJ1-2; D is uncertain. Germline V gives CDR1 PRHDT, CDR2 FYEKMQ (reference sequence). Trimming took off 6 bases at V and 2 bases at J, with 13 bases between the two ends. This CDR3 is 14 amino acids long. The DNA for the CDR3 is TGTGCCAGCAGACTTAGGGAAGAAAACTATGGCTACACCTTC. Translating gives CASRLREENYGYTF.

The CDR3 protein is CASSQVLAVDSYEQYF. In DNA, the CDR3 is TGCGCCAGCAGCCAAGTCCTAGCGGTGGACTCCTACGAGCAGTACTTC. The chain uses TRBV4-1 and TRBJ2-7; 7 nucleotides match TRBD2. CDR3 size: 16 residues. Germline CDR1 reads MGHRA; CDR2 reads YSYEKL. J gave up 0 bases and V 1 base, and 6 bases lay outside the gene matches.

V and J are TRBV29-1 and TRBJ2-1; 8 bases match TRBD1. The J call could be wrong; TRBJ2-7 is a better fit for the DNA end. CDR1 and CDR2 (germline): SQVTM, ANQGSEA. The CDR3 totals 14 residues. CDR3 region: CSVIDRGPYNEQYF. In DNA, the CDR3 is TGCAGCGTTATTGACAGGGGACCATACAATGAGCAGTACTTC.

This chain uses TRBV28 with TRBJ2-3, with D perhaps matching TRBD1 or TRBD2 (6 bases each). The CDR3 contains 17 residues. CDR1 MDHEN and CDR2 SYDVKM come from the germline V gene. V dropped 6 bases and J dropped 0 bases, with 19 bases sitting between them. The CDR3 DNA reads as TGTGCCAGCAGGCCTCCTCTAGGGGGGTTGAGCACAGATACGCAGTATTTT. Translated, it gives CASRPPLGGLSTDTQYF. Looking up the rest from reference TRBV28 and TRBJ2-3 gives the full variable domain: DVKVTQSSRYLVKRTGEKVFLECVQDMDHENMFWYRQDPGLGLRLIYFSYDVKMKEKGDIPEGYSVSREKKERFSLILESASTNQTSMYLCASRPPLGGLSTDTQYFGPGTRLTVL.

This clonotype came up a few times. The CDR3 reads CASSPGTGASRQYF. CDR3 nucleotides: TGTGCCAGCAGTCCCGGGACAGGGGCCTCGAGGCAGTACTTC. The rearrangement uses TRBV28 and TRBJ2-7, with 10 bases aligning to TRBD1. The CDR3 totals 14 residues. Per germline, CDR1 MDHEN and CDR2 SYDVKM. After removal of 5 bases from V and 9 bases from J, the junction contained 10 bases not matched to a gene.

The rearrangement joins TRBV2 to TRBJ2-3, with 8 bases fitting TRBD1. Germline CDR1 reads SNHLY; CDR2 reads FYNNEI. The CDR3 length is 15 residues. The V segment lost 7 bases and the J segment 3 bases; nucleotides outside the gene matches: 9. The CDR3 DNA reads as TGTGCCAGCAAAGGGAAGGACAGGGCGACAGATACGCAGTATTTT. This encodes CASKGKDRATDTQYF.

J is TRBJ1-5 and V is TRBV20-1; 10 positions match TRBD1. Germline V gene sequence: CDR1 DFQATT, CDR2 SNEGSKA (reference sequence). The CDR3 totals 16 residues. The V segment lost 0 bases and the J segment 7 bases; nucleotides outside the gene matches: 9. The CDR3 sequence: CSAREPGTGAGQPQHF. The CDR3 DNA follows: TGCAGTGCTAGAGAGCCCGGGACAGGGGCCGGGCAGCCCCAGCATTTT.

J is TRBJ2-1 and V is TRBV4-1; the D is unclear. Germline V CDR1 and CDR2: MGHRA, YSYEKL. The V gene lost 2 bases and the J gene lost 6 bases, with 11 bases spanning the gap. There are 14 residues in the CDR3. CDR3 sequence: CASSQPRPSNEQFF. For the CDR3, the DNA is TGCGCCAGCAGCCAACCTAGGCCTTCCAATGAGCAGTTCTTC.

This chain connects TRBV27 to TRBJ2-3; 8 nucleotides match TRBD2. Per germline, CDR1 MNHEY and CDR2 SMNVEV (reference sequence). V dropped 4 bases and J dropped 6; count of bases not matched to a gene: 12. The CDR3 length is 16 residues. The CDR3 DNA reads as TGTGCCAGCAGTTCTTTAGCGGGGACTCTACAGGATACGCAGTATTTT. Translation: CASSSLAGTLQDTQYF.

This chain connects TRBV9 to TRBJ2-3; no clear D gene. V lost 4 bases and J 5 bases, leaving 17 bases between the germline ends. Germline lookup yields CDR1 SGDLS and CDR2 YYNGEE. This CDR3 is 15 amino acids long. In DNA form, the CDR3 reads TGTGCCAGCAGCCCACGCCCCACCGCTCGAGATACGCAGTATTTT. Its translation: CASSPRPTARDTQYF.

This chain links TRBV7-4 with TRBJ2-4; D perhaps matches TRBD2 (6 bases). The length of the CDR3 is 16 residues. Germline lookup yields CDR1 SGHVT and CDR2 SQSDAQ. V shed 2 bases and J shed 0 bases, with 11 bases lying between them. The CDR3 region has the DNA TGTGCCAGCAGCTTACGGGCGGGACTAGCCAAAAACATTCAGTACTTC. This encodes CASSLRAGLAKNIQYF. The full variable domain, in which reference TRBV7-4 and TRBJ2-4 provide the parts outside the CDR3, is GAGVSQSPRYKVAKRGRDVALRCDSISGHVTLYWYRQTLGQGSEVLTYSQSDAQRDKSGRPSGRFSAERPERSVSTLKIQRTEQGDSAVYLCASSLRAGLAKNIQYFGAGTRLSVL.

The V and J genes are TRBV28 and TRBJ1-5, with TRBD1 identical over 10 bases. The CDR3 runs to 16 residues. V dropped 6 bases and J dropped 4; count of bases not matched to a gene: 9. The V gene's germline CDR1 is MDHEN and CDR2 SYDVKM. The CDR3 DNA reads as TGTGCCAGCAGGTCGGACAGGGGGGGAGGAAATCAGCCCCAGCATTTT. This translates into CASRSDRGGGNQPQHF.

This rearrangement joins TRBV6-6 to TRBJ2-7; tentative D call: TRBD1 (7 bases). With 11 bases removed from V and 2 bases from J, the gap between germline ends came to 22 bases. The CDR3 consists of 15 residues. Germline V gene data show CDR1 as MNHNY and CDR2 as SVGAGI (reference sequence). The CDR3 loop is CAAGGGGFSPYEQYF. The CDR3 DNA reads as TGTGCCGCAGGGGGAGGCGGTTTTTCTCCCTACGAGCAGTACTTC.